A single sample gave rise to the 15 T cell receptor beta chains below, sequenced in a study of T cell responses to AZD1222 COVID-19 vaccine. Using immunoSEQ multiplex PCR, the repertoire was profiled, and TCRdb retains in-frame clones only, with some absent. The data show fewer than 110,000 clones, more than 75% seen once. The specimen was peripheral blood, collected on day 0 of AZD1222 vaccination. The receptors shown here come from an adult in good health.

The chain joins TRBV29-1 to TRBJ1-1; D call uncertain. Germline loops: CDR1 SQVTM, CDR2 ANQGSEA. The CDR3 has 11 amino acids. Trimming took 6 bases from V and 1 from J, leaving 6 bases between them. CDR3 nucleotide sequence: TGCAGCGTGATTGAGAACACTGAAGCTTTCTTT. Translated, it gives CSVIENTEAFF.

The CDR3 loop reads CASSLDRDLYEQYF. DNA for the CDR3: TGTGCCAGCAGCTTGGACAGGGACCTCTACGAGCAGTACTTC. The chain is built from TRBV5-8 and TRBJ2-7; tentatively, D is TRBD1 (6 bases). Trimming removed 0 bases at V and 3 bases at J, with 10 bases between. The germline gives CDR1 SGHTS, CDR2 YDEGEE. The CDR3 has 14 amino acids.

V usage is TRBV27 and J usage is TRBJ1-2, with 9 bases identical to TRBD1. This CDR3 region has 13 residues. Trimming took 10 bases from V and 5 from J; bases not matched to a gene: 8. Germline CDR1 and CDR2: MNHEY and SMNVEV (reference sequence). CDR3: CATGTGSPYGYTF. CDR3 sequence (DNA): TGTGCCACCGGGACAGGGAGTCCATATGGCTACACCTTC.

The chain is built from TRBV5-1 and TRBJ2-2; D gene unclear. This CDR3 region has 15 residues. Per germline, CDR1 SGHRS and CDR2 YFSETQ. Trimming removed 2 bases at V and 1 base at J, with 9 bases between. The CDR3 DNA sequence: TGCGCCAGCAGCTTATCTGGGAAGAACACCGGGGAGCTGTTTTTT. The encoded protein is CASSLSGKNTGELFF.

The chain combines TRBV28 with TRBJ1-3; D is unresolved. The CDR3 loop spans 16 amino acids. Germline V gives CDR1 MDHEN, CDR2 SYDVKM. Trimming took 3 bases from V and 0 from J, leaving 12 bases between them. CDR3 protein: CASSLAGSRSGNTIYF. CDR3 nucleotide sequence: TGTGCCAGCAGTTTGGCCGGATCGCGCTCTGGAAACACCATATATTTT.

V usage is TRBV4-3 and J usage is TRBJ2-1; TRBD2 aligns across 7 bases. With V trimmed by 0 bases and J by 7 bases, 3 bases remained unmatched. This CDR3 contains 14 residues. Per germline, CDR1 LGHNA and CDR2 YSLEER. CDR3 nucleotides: TGCGCCAGCAGCCAAGACCTAGCGGTAAATGAGCAGTTCTTC. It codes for CASSQDLAVNEQFF.

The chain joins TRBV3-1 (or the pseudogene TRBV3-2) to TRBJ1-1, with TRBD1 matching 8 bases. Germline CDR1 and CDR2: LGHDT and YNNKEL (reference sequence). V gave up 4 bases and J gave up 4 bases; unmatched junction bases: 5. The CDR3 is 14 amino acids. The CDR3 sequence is CASSPRTGSTEAFF. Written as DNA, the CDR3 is TGTGCCAGCAGCCCTAGGACAGGGTCCACTGAAGCTTTCTTT.

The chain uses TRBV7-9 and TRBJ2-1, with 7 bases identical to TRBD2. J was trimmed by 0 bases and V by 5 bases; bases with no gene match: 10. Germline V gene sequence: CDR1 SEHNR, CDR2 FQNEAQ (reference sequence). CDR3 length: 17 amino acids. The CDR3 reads CASSPVGGKHSYNEQFF. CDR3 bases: TGTGCCAGCAGCCCTGTCGGGGGGAAACACTCCTACAATGAGCAGTTCTTC.

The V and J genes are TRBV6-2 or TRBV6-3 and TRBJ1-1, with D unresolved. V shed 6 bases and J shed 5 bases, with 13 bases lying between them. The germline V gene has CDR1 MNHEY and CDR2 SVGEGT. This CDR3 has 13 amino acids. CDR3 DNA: TGTGCCAGCAGCGGTCGGAGCTGGACTGAAGCTTTCTTT. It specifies CASSGRSWTEAFF.

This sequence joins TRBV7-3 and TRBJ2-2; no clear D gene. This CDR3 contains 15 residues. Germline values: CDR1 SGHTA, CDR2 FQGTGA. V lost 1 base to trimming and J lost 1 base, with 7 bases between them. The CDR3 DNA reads TGTGCCAGCAGCTTAAATCCAGTGAACACCGGGGAGCTGTTTTTT. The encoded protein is CASSLNPVNTGELFF.

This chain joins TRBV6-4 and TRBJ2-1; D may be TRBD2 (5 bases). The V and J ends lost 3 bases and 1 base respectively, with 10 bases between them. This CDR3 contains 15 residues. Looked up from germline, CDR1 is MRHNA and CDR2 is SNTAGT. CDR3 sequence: CASSETTVSYNEQFF. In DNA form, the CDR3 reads TGTGCCAGCAGTGAGACTACCGTATCCTACAATGAGCAGTTCTTC.

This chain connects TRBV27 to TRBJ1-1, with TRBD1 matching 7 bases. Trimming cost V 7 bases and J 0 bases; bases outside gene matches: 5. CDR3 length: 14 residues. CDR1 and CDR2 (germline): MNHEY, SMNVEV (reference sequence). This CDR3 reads CASNITGVNTEAFF. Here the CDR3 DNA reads TGTGCCAGCAACATAACAGGGGTGAACACTGAAGCTTTCTTT.

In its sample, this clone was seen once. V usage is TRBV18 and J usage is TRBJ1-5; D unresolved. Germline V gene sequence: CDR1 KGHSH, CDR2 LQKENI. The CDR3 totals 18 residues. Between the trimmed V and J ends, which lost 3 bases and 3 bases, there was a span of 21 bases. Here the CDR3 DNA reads TGTGCCAGCTCACCCACCCACGCTTTAGGGCATCTCAATCAGCCCCAGCATTTT. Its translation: CASSPTHALGHLNQPQHF.

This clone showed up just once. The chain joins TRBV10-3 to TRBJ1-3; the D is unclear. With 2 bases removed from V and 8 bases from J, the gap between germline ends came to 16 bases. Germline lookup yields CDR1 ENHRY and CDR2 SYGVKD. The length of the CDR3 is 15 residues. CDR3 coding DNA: TGTGCCATCAGTGAGAGGCCAGATGCCGGGGACACCATATATTTT. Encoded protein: CAISERPDAGDTIYF.

The CDR3 here is CASSHGGSANTGELFF. The CDR3 nucleotides read TGCGCCAGCAGCCACGGGGGGAGCGCGAACACCGGGGAGCTGTTTTTT. The chain joins TRBV4-3 to TRBJ2-2; 7 nucleotides match TRBD2. Trimming at V came to 3 bases and at J to 0 bases, leaving 4 bases not matched to a gene. The CDR3 has 16 residues. Per germline, CDR1 LGHNA and CDR2 YSLEER.